The sequence of this TCR beta chain was determined in a study of blood T cell repertoires in COVID-19. Trimming removed 4 bases from V and 1 base from J, with 13 bases in between. CDR1 and CDR2 (germline): SQVTM, ANQGSEA. The CDR3 is 14 amino acids. Here immunoSEQ multiplex PCR was the method, and the copy in TCRdb shows in-frame clones only, minus some. Here the sample spans some 200,000 clones, approximately 83% being singletons. The J gene is TRBJ1-1, the V gene TRBV29-1, with D tentatively TRBD1 (5 bases). This TCR was sampled from a woman younger than 45 who had recovered from COVID-19. Specimen: peripheral blood. This CDR3 is CSVVGPGGNTEAFF. In nucleotides, the CDR3 is TGCAGCGTTGTAGGTCCGGGGGGGAACACTGAAGCTTTCTTT.